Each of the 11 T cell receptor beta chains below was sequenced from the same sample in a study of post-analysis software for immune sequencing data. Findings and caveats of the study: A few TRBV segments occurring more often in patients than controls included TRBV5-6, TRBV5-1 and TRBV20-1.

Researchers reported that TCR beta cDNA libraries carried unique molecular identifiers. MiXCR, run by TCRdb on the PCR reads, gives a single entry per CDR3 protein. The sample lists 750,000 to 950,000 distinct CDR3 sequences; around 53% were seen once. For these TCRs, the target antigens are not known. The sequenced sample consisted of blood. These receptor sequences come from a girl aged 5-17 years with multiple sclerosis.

The CDR3: CASSFPGTGRYEQYF. In nucleotides, the CDR3 is TGTGCCAGCAGTTTCCCCGGGACAGGGCGGTACGAGCAGTACTTC. The rearrangement uses TRBV6-6 and TRBJ2-7; 9 positions match TRBD1. Germline V gene sequence: CDR1 MNHNY, CDR2 SVGAGI (reference sequence). CDR3 size: 15 residues. After removal of 4 bases from V and 4 bases from J, the junction contained 8 bases not matched to a gene.

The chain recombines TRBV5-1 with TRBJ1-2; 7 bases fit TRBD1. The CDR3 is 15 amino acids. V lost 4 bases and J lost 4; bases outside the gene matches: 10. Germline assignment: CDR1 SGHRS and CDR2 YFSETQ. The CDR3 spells CASSPGTALSYGYTF. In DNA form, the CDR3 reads TGCGCCAGCAGCCCGGGGACAGCCCTGTCCTATGGCTACACCTTC. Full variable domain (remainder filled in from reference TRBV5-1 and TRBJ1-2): KAGVTQTPRYLIKTRGQQVTLSCSPISGHRSVSWYQQTPGQGLQFLFEYFSETQRNKGNFPGRFSGRQFSNSRSEMNVSTLELGDSALYLCASSPGTALSYGYTFGSGTRLTVV.

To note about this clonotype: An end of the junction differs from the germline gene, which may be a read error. The CDR3 is CASGEGSGQYEKLFF. CDR3 sequence (DNA): TGTGCCAGCGGTGAAGGCTCGGGACAGTATGAAAAACTGTTTTTT. V usage is TRBV2 and J usage is TRBJ1-4; 7 bases align to TRBD1. The length of the CDR3 is 15 residues. Germline lookup yields CDR1 SNHLY and CDR2 FYNNEI.

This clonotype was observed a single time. CDR3 sequence (DNA): TGCAGTGCTCTTAGCGGGGAGAACAATGAGCAGTTCTTC. This encodes CSALSGENNEQFF. The V call is TRBV20-1, the J call TRBJ2-1, with TRBD2 matching over 8 bases. With 5 bases clipped from V and 5 bases from J, the junction kept 5 bases outside the gene matches. This CDR3 contains 13 residues. Per germline, CDR1 DFQATT and CDR2 SNEGSKA (reference sequence).

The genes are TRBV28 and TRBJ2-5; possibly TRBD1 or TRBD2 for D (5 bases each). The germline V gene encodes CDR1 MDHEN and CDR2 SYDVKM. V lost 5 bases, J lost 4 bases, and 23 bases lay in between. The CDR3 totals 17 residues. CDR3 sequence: CASSADRPGPSRETQYF. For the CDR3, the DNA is TGTGCCAGCAGTGCTGATAGACCGGGACCTTCCCGAGAGACCCAGTACTTC.

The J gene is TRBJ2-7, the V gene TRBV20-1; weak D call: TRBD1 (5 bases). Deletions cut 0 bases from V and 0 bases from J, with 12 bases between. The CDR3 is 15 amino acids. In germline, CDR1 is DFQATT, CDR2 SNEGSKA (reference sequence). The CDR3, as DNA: TGCAGTGCTAGAGACCCCTACAGGAGCTCCTACGAGCAGTACTTC. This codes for CSARDPYRSSYEQYF.

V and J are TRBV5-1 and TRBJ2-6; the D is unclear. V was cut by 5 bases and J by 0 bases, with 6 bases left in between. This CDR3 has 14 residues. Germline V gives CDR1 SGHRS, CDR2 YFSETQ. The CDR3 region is CASREISGANVLTF. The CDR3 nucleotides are TGCGCCAGCAGGGAAATCTCTGGGGCCAACGTCCTGACTTTC.

CDR3 DNA: TGTGCCAGCAGTTACTCAGCGTGGGGCCGCTCCTACGAGCAGTACTTC. Protein: CASSYSAWGRSYEQYF. The genes are TRBV6-2 or TRBV6-3 and TRBJ2-4; D is possibly TRBD1 (5 bases). The J call is in doubt because the DNA end fits TRBJ2-7 better. CDR1 is MNHEY, CDR2 SVGEGT, per germline. The CDR3 sequence is 16 residues long.

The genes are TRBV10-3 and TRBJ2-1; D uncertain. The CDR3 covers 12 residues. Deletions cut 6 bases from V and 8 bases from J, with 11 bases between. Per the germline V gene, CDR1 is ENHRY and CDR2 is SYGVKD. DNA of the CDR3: TGTGCCATCAGCGTAAGACGGGATGAGCAGTTCTTC. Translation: CAISVRRDEQFF.

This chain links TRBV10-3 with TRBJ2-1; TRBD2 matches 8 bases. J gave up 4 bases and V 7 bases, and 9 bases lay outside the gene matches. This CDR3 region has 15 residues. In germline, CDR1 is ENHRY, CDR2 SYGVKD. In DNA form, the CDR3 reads TGTGCCATCACTGCCAGCGGGGGCCTATACAATGAGCAGTTCTTC. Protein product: CAITASGGLYNEQFF.

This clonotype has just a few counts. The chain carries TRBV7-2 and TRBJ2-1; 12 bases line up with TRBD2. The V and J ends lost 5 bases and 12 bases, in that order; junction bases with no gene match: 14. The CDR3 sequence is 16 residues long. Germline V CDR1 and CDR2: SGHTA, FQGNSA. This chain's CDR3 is CASSLPWTSGDRGQFF. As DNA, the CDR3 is TGTGCCAGCAGCCTCCCGTGGACTAGCGGGGACCGAGGGCAGTTCTTC.